Given below is one T cell receptor beta chain in context. Its cognate antigen is unknown. The data derive from a study of blood T cells in healthy people across ages. A second roughly 6 to 12 cycle PCR used barcoded and J-beta primers. Researchers report that each sample yielded at least 3 million CDR3-containing paired-end reads. TCRdb reprocessed the 5' RACE reads with MiXCR, giving one entry per CDR3 protein. The sample records just over 800,000 distinct CDR3 sequences, around 62% being singletons. PBMCs numbering at least 7 million were isolated per sample. The study, taken as a whole, reports: Diversity was higher, and naive CD4+ cells more numerous, in long-lived donors than in aged donors.

The sequencing input was blood. The TCR sequence derives from a man aged 25-45 years in good health.

DNA for the CDR3: TGTGCCAGCAGCCAAGATTGGGACAGCAAAGGCCTTTCCTACAATGAGCAGTTCTTC. Translated: CASSQDWDSKGLSYNEQFF. This chain joins TRBV4-2 and TRBJ2-1; 7 nucleotides line up with TRBD1. The germline gives CDR1 LGHNA, CDR2 YNFKEQ. V trimming: 0 bases; J trimming: 1 base; junction bases outside the gene matches: 12. The CDR3 is made up of 19 amino acids.